This entry lists 6 T cell receptor beta chains sequenced from one sample in a study of blood T cell repertoires in COVID-19. Sequencing was performed with immunoSEQ multiplex PCR; in TCRdb, only in-frame clones are kept and a portion is missing. The sample yields 120,000 or so clones, 80% to 85% seen once. The sample was peripheral blood. These receptors originate from a woman aged 30 to 39 who had recovered from COVID-19.

The V call is TRBV11-2, the J call TRBJ1-2; 7 nucleotides match TRBD1. CDR1 is SGHAT and CDR2 is FQNNGV in the germline V gene. V trimming: 4 bases; J trimming: 7 bases; junction bases outside the gene matches: 3. This CDR3 region has 12 residues. CDR3 residues: CASSSGQFGYTF. As DNA, the CDR3 is TGTGCCAGCAGCTCGGGACAGTTTGGCTACACCTTC.

V and J are TRBV13 and TRBJ2-1, with TRBD2 matching over 8 bases. CDR1 PRHDT and CDR2 FYEKMQ come from the germline V gene (reference sequence). The CDR3 contains 18 residues. The V segment lost 8 bases and the J segment 7 bases; nucleotides outside the gene matches: 22. The DNA for the CDR3 is TGTGCCAGCGACAATCGCGGGGGAGTAGCGGGGCGGGTAAATGAGCAGTTCTTC. Protein sequence: CASDNRGGVAGRVNEQFF.

The V and J genes are TRBV20-1 and TRBJ1-4; D might be TRBD1 (5 bases). Trimming removed 3 bases at V and 2 bases at J, with 10 bases between. This CDR3 is 14 amino acids long. Germline assignment: CDR1 DFQATT and CDR2 SNEGSKA (reference sequence). As DNA, the CDR3 is TGCAGTGCTAGTACCACAGGCACTAATGAAAAACTGTTTTTT. It is translated as CSASTTGTNEKLFF.

V gene TRBV11-2 combines with J gene TRBJ2-7; TRBD1 matches 8 bases. With V trimmed by 7 bases and J by 4 bases, 9 bases remained unmatched. The CDR3 runs to 14 residues. Germline CDR1 and CDR2: SGHAT and FQNNGV. CDR3 in amino acids: CASIGQGNIYEQYF. CDR3 coding DNA: TGTGCCAGCATAGGACAGGGTAATATTTACGAGCAGTACTTC.

The chain links TRBV3-1 (or the pseudogene TRBV3-2) to TRBJ2-2; D unclear. Germline V gene sequence: CDR1 LGHDT, CDR2 YNNKEL (reference sequence). The CDR3 is 14 amino acids. Deletions cut 6 bases from V and 4 bases from J, with 12 bases between. CDR3: CASSRQVGTGELFF. The CDR3, as DNA: TGTGCCAGCAGTCGCCAGGTTGGCACCGGGGAGCTGTTTTTT.

This chain joins TRBV12-3 or TRBV12-4 and TRBJ1-2, with a tentative D call TRBD1 (5 bases). The CDR3 totals 12 residues. The V and J ends lost 7 bases and 4 bases respectively, with 10 bases between them. The CDR3 DNA reads as TGTGCCAGCACCACCGGGGGCTATGGCTACACCTTC. Translating gives CASTTGGYGYTF.